The source of this T cell receptor (beta chain) is a study of stem cell transplantation in POMP-related autoinflammatory disease (dated by TCRdb to about 2021). The study in broad terms: The study hypothesis was that defective thymoproteasomes impair MHC class I-dependent CD8+ T-cell differentiation and positive selection, which skews the TRB repertoire. Prior to transplant, the patients had CD4+ naive T-cell skewing, low CD8+ T-cell proportions, and decreased T-cell cytokine secretion. After transplant, DNA chimerism analysis showed 100% donor engraftment of neutrophils and platelets through one year. High-throughput TRB sequencing assessed how POMP deficiency affects T-cell receptor beta repertoire diversity and CDR3 characteristics. Findings and caveats that apply to the study as a whole: The number of unique TRB V-J gene pairings in PRAID patients was restricted. PRAID patients trended toward lower TRB diversity and higher clonality across all analyzed T-cell subsets. The trend toward lower diversity and increased clonality in PRAID patients was statistically significant only for regulatory T cells.

For this clone: The antigen it binds to is not known. Base qualities are not provided; no much larger clone lies one nucleotide away.

Interpreted using the paper, the time point label stands for: after hematopoietic stem cell transplant. PRAID featured prominent immunodeficiency alongside autoinflammation. T-cell subsets (conventional T cells, CD8+ T cells, regulatory T cells, T follicular helper cells) were sorted before TRB sequencing. Including cysteine and phenylalanine, the CDR3 has 16 amino acids. Solely the CDR3 DNA is kept, with 48 bases framed from the first base. V drops 0 bases and J drops 7 bases, leaving 16 bases in between. Sequences MGHRA (CDR1) and YSYEKL (CDR2) are obtained from the germline V gene. The library was prepared using the immunoSEQ multiplex PCR assay. Per the original workflow: Repertoire diversity was quantified with Shannon entropy, accounting for clonal size distribution. The Gini-Simpson index (Simpson_1-D) served as the measure of how unequally clonotypes were distributed. TCRdb carries this immuneACCESS record with in-frame sequences only. Its versions omit some clonotypes, under half of them owing to an unresolved V gene in the studies checked, with the rest unexplained. Clone size and the V and J calls come from that table; the DNA yielded D and trimming. Present in this sample are some 69,000 clones, around 90% of which were seen just once. The ten largest clones take up 0.66% of the sample.

Material: CD4+ T cells from PBMCs, obtained after stem cell transplantation. The rearrangement joined TRBV4-1 to TRBJ2-4; confidence is insufficient to name the D gene. The receptor was derived from a human patient with POMP-related autoinflammation and immune dysregulation (PRAID). Some T cells may have been brought in with the graft after a transplant. The DNA sequence is given as TGCGCCAGCAGCCAAGATAGTTTAGCAGAAAGGAACATTCAGTACTTC. This gives the protein CASSQDSLAERNIQYF.